Reported below is one T cell receptor beta chain. No antigen is known for it. Several immunoSEQ plates received, in even portions, the genomic DNA of each subset. Clones were read by immunoSEQ multiplex PCR, and TCRdb kept only the in-frame ones, dropping some. The table records about 610,000 clones, around 97% of them present only once. This record belongs to a study of shared clonotypes between healthy human individuals. Whole-study context: With ages of 18 to 49, the donors were two women and a few men. CD4 naive and CD4 memory each took three plates per donor, while CD8 naive took two and CD8 memory one. Overall study findings and caveats: Naive CD4 clonotypes overlapped across a handful of donors at about 5.3%.

CDR1 MDHEN and CDR2 SYDVKM come from the germline V gene. The CDR3 consists of 16 residues. V gave up 6 bases and J gave up 10 bases, with 25 bases separating them. The V gene is TRBV28, the J gene TRBJ2-1; tentatively, D is TRBD2 (5 bases). Sample: naive CD4+ T cells sorted from blood. Subset here: CD45RA+ positively selected. This clonotype originated in a woman aged 25-40 years in good health. Written as DNA, the CDR3 is TGTGCCAGCAGAGCAGCCTGGCGAGGGATAAGTGAAGAGCAGTTCTTC. Its translation: CASRAAWRGISEEQFF.